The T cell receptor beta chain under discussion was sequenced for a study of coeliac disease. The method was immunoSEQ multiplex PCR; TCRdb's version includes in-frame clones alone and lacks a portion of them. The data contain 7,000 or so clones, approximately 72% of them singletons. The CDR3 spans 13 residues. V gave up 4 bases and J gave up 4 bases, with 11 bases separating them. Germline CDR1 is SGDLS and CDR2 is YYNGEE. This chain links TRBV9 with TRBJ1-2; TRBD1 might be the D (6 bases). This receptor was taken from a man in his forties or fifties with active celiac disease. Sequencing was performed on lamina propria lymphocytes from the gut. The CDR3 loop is CASSNREGYGYTF. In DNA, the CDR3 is TGTGCCAGCAGCAACAGGGAAGGCTATGGCTACACCTTC.